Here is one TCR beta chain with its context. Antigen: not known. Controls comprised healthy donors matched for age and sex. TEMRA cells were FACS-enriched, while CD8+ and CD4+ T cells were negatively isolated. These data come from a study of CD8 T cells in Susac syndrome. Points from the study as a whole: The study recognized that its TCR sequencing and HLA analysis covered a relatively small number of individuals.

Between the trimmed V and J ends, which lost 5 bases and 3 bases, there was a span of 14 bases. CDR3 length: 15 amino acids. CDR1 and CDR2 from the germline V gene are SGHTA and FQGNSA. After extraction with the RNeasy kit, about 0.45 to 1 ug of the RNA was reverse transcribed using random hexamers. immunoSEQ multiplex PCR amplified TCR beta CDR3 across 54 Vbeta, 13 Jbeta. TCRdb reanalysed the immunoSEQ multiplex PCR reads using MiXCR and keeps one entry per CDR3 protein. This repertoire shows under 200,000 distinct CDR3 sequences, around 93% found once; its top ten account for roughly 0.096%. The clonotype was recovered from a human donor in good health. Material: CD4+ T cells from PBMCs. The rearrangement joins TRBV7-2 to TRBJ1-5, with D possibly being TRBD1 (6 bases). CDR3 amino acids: CASSPDRTPNQPQHF. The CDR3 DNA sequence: TGTGCCAGCAGCCCCGACAGGACTCCCAATCAGCCCCAGCATTTT.